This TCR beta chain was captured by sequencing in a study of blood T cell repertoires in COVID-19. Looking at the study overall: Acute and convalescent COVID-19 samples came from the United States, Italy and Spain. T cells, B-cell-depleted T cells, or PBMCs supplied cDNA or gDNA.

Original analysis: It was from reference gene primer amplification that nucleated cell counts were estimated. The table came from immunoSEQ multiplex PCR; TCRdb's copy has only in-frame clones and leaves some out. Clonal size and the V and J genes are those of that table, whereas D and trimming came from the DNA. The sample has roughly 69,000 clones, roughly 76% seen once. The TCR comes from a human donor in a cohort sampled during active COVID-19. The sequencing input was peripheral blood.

The CDR3 nucleotides are TGTGCCAGCAGTGAAGGCCCTGGACAGGGGGGGGAGACCCAGTACTTC. It codes for CASSEGPGQGGETQYF. The genes are TRBV6-1 and TRBJ2-5, with TRBD1 matching 10 bases. The CDR3 runs to 16 residues. With 1 base clipped from V and 5 bases from J, the junction kept 7 bases outside the gene matches. CDR1 MNHNS and CDR2 SASEGT come from the germline V gene.